Sequencing of this TCR beta chain was carried out in a study of T cell responses to AZD1222 COVID-19 vaccine. Study findings and constraints: When two AZD1222 doses had been given, Spike-specific TCR breadth and depth rose.

In the case of this clone: Its antigen is unidentified.

This table comes from immunoSEQ multiplex PCR, and its TCRdb copy is limited to in-frame clones, with some not included. The repertoire holds 80,000 to 90,000 clones, with around 90% as singletons. V was shortened by 6 bases and J by 0 bases, with 12 bases between the two germline ends. The germline CDR1 and CDR2 sequences are MNHEY and SVGAGI. The CDR3 runs to 15 residues. This TCR derives from an adult in good health. This sequence joins TRBV6-5 and TRBJ2-1; either TRBD1 or TRBD2 may fit D (5 bases each). The input for sequencing was peripheral blood, taken on day 0 of AZD1222 vaccination. Written as DNA, the CDR3 is TGTGCCAGCAGGATCCCGGGACCCTCCTACAATGAGCAGTTCTTC. Residues: CASRIPGPSYNEQFF.